Presented here are 25 T cell receptor beta chains from one specimen sequenced in a study of spatial heterogeneity in lung cancer (dated by TCRdb to between 2018 and 2020). According to the study, the label for this sample's time point signals: blood at routine non-recurrence follow-up after resection. Library prep was done by 5' RACE. Data came from a NextSeq 500. The public reads were quality trimmed at Q25 with fastp and then assembled into clones with MiXCR by TCRdb, keeping productive beta chains. Every entry covers one CDR3 protein and lists the most common genes and DNA from its rows. This sample has roughly 70,000 distinct CDR3 sequences in its table, and over 7% of those were observed once. The top ten hold around 1.9% of the sample. The material sequenced was PBMCs, taken at follow-up. These receptors all come from a female donor with early-stage non-small cell lung cancer.

In this sample, this clonotype turned up a few times. This chain uses TRBV10-3 with TRBJ2-2; D is tentatively TRBD1 or TRBD2 (5 bases each). The CDR3 is made up of 15 amino acids. Germline CDR1 reads ENHRY; CDR2 reads SYGVKD. V was clipped by 4 bases and J by 0 bases, with 9 bases between them. For the CDR3, the DNA is TGTGCCATCAGTGCCGGGACCGCGAACACCGGGGAGCTGTTTTTT. Translating gives CAISAGTANTGELFF.

This clonotype was recorded a few times. This rearrangement joins TRBV6-2 or TRBV6-3 to TRBJ1-1; no firm D call. The CDR3 loop spans 13 amino acids. Deletions cut 0 bases from V and 4 bases from J, with 6 bases between. Germline V gives CDR1 MNHEY, CDR2 SVGEGT. CDR3 protein: CASSYSITTEAFF. CDR3 DNA: TGTGCCAGCAGTTACTCGATAACCACTGAAGCTTTCTTT.

In its sample, this clonotype was seen many times. The rearrangement joins TRBV27 to TRBJ2-5; D may correspond to TRBD1 or TRBD2 (5 bases each). CDR1 and CDR2 from the germline V gene are MNHEY and SMNVEV (reference sequence). Between the trimmed V and J ends, which lost 4 bases and 1 base, there was a span of 13 bases. The CDR3 is made up of 15 amino acids. The CDR3 DNA reads as TGTGCCAGCAGTTCACCGGGACGGGGCCAAGAGACCCAGTACTTC. Amino acid sequence: CASSSPGRGQETQYF.

This clonotype came up many times. V is TRBV10-3 and J is TRBJ1-5, with D unclear. Trimming took 2 bases from V and 4 from J, leaving 3 bases between them. The CDR3 covers 12 residues. Germline V lookup: CDR1 ENHRY, CDR2 SYGVKD. The CDR3 protein is CAISETNQPQHF. The CDR3 DNA reads TGTGCCATCAGTGAGACTAATCAGCCCCAGCATTTT.

This clonotype has a handful of counts. V is TRBV5-1 and J is TRBJ2-2; D is possibly TRBD2 (6 bases). V was clipped by 6 bases and J by 0 bases, with 15 bases between them. The CDR3 totals 16 residues. Germline V lookup: CDR1 SGHRS, CDR2 YFSETQ. The CDR3 is CASTPAGTPNTGELFF. DNA for the CDR3: TGCGCCAGCACCCCGGCCGGGACTCCGAACACCGGGGAGCTGTTTTTT.

This clonotype has ten or more counts. The genes are TRBV3-1 and TRBJ1-1, with D maybe TRBD1 (5 bases). This CDR3 is 15 amino acids long. V was clipped by 4 bases and J by 1 base, with 13 bases between them. The germline V gene encodes CDR1 LGHDT and CDR2 YNNKEL (reference sequence). The CDR3 DNA sequence: TGTGCCAGCAGCCCGACAGTACCCTCGAACACTGAAGCTTTCTTT. Translated: CASSPTVPSNTEAFF.

This clonotype was seen a few times. The J gene is TRBJ2-3, the V gene TRBV6-6, with 11 bases lining up with TRBD2. Germline loops: CDR1 MNHNY, CDR2 SVGAGI (reference sequence). The CDR3 is 13 amino acids. V lost 7 bases to trimming and J lost 4 bases; unmatched junction nucleotides: 1. CDR3 loop: CASTLAGADTQYF. The CDR3 DNA reads as TGTGCCAGCACACTAGCGGGGGCAGATACGCAGTATTTT.

Ten or more counts support this clonotype. The CDR3 spells CASSHGTGTEKLFF. CDR3 sequence (DNA): TGTGCCAGCAGCCACGGGACAGGGACAGAAAAACTGTTTTTT. This chain connects TRBV4-2 to TRBJ1-4; 9 nucleotides match TRBD1. Unmatched junction bases numbered 4, after V lost 3 bases and J lost 8 bases. The CDR3 is 14 residues long. The germline V gene has CDR1 LGHNA and CDR2 YNFKEQ.

This clonotype appeared a few times. This rearrangement joins TRBV29-1 to TRBJ1-4; 7 bases align to TRBD1. The CDR3 is made up of 13 amino acids. V was pared by 4 bases and J by 8 bases, with 7 bases of the junction left unmatched. Germline values: CDR1 SQVTM, CDR2 ANQGSEA. CDR3 DNA: TGCAGCGTTGTCAGGGGGGCTGGAGAAAAACTGTTTTTT. As protein: CSVVRGAGEKLFF.

A few counts support this clonotype. V usage is TRBV12-3 or TRBV12-4 and J usage is TRBJ2-1, with a tentative D call TRBD1 (7 bases). V lost 7 bases, J lost 8 bases, and 21 bases lay in between. The CDR3 extends over 15 amino acids. CDR3 nucleotide sequence: TGTGCCAGCACCAAGGGTCAGGGGGGCCCCTATGAGCAGTTCTTC. Its translation is CASTKGQGGPYEQFF.

The chain combines TRBV2 with TRBJ2-5; 7 bases agree with TRBD2. With V trimmed by 4 bases and J by 3 bases, 5 bases remained unmatched. The CDR3 is 14 amino acids. Germline V gene data show CDR1 as SNHLY and CDR2 as FYNNEI. CDR3 bases: TGTGCCAGCAGTGCGACTAGCCGGGAAGAGACCCAGTACTTC. Amino acids: CASSATSREETQYF.

This clonotype was detected ten times or more. The V gene is TRBV11-2, the J gene TRBJ2-3, with TRBD2 matching over 7 bases. Looked up from germline, CDR1 is SGHAT and CDR2 is FQNNGV. The length of the CDR3 is 16 residues. V was clipped by 3 bases and J by 1 base; unmatched bases: 7. The CDR3 is CASSLSGGLGTDTQYF. DNA of the CDR3: TGTGCCAGCAGCTTGTCGGGGGGTTTGGGCACAGATACGCAGTATTTT.

The gene calls are TRBV29-1 and TRBJ2-2; the D is unclear. CDR1 is SQVTM, CDR2 ANQGSEA, per germline. Trimming stripped 4 bases from V and 2 bases from J, with 11 bases between. This CDR3 has 14 residues. The CDR3 spells CSVAILPNTGELFF. CDR3 in DNA: TGCAGCGTTGCTATTCTACCTAACACCGGGGAGCTGTTTTTT.

This chain uses TRBV7-9 with TRBJ2-7; weak D call: TRBD2 (5 bases). V lost 8 bases, J lost 0 bases, and 14 bases lay in between. CDR1 and CDR2 (germline): SEHNR, FQNEAQ (reference sequence). This CDR3 contains 14 residues. CDR3 sequence: CASHAGESSYEQYF. CDR3 DNA: TGTGCCAGCCACGCCGGGGAGAGCTCCTACGAGCAGTACTTC.

This clonotype has ten or more counts. The chain is built from TRBV11-2 and TRBJ1-2; 7 nucleotides match TRBD1. The trim removed 4 bases at V and 2 bases at J, leaving 4 bases unmatched. The CDR3 runs 14 residues. From germline, CDR1 is SGHAT and CDR2 FQNNGV. CDR3: CASSYRGRNYGYTF. In DNA form, the CDR3 reads TGTGCCAGCAGCTACAGGGGAAGAAACTATGGCTACACCTTC.

This clonotype was detected only a few times. The genes are TRBV12-3 or TRBV12-4 and TRBJ2-7; D is ambiguous. The CDR3 spans 12 residues. V lost 6 bases and J 4 bases, leaving 10 bases between the germline ends. The chain's CDR3 is CASSQGWYEQYF. The CDR3 DNA reads as TGTGCCAGCAGCCAAGGGTGGTACGAGCAGTACTTC.

This clonotype has ten or more counts. The V and J genes are TRBV20-1 and TRBJ1-1; D remains ambiguous. The CDR3 consists of 12 residues. CDR1 is DFQATT, CDR2 SNEGSKA, per germline (reference sequence). Trimming took 2 bases from V and 2 from J, leaving 6 bases between them. CDR3: CSARNTNTEAFF. The CDR3 region has the DNA TGCAGTGCTAGAAACACTAACACTGAAGCTTTCTTT.

The chain joins TRBV5-1 to TRBJ2-1, with D maybe TRBD2 (5 bases). CDR1 SGHRS and CDR2 YFSETQ come from the germline V gene. The CDR3 length is 17 residues. Trimming took off 0 bases at V and 9 bases at J, with 22 bases between the two ends. The CDR3 bases are TGCGCCAGCAGCTTGGACTTCAGAGGGCAGGCACGCACTGAGCAGTTCTTC. Amino acid sequence: CASSLDFRGQARTEQFF.

This clonotype was seen a few times. The chain employs TRBV5-1 and TRBJ2-7, with TRBD1 matching over 11 bases. The CDR3 runs to 16 residues. CDR1 and CDR2 from the germline V gene are SGHRS and YFSETQ. V shed 4 bases, J shed 1 base, and the junction held 7 bases outside the gene matches. The CDR3 nucleotides read TGCGCCAGCAGCGGCGGACAGGGGGCATTATCCTACGAGCAGTACTTC. Its translation is CASSGGQGALSYEQYF.

This clonotype appeared many times. The chain combines TRBV12-3 or TRBV12-4 with TRBJ2-7; TRBD2 matches 9 bases. V lost 3 bases, J lost 2 bases, and 2 bases stayed unmatched. This CDR3 is 14 amino acids long. The CDR3 spells CASSFLAGPYEQYF. The CDR3 region has the DNA TGTGCCAGCAGTTTCCTAGCGGGGCCCTACGAGCAGTACTTC.

This clonotype has more than one count but fewer than ten. This chain joins TRBV15 and TRBJ2-7; TRBD2 might be the D (6 bases). Germline lookup yields CDR1 LNHNV and CDR2 YYDKDF (reference sequence). The CDR3 is 15 residues long. The V end lost 4 bases, the J end lost 3 bases, and 16 bases lay between the germline ends. The CDR3 DNA follows: TGTGCCACCAGCAAGACGGGGGACGGGGGCTACGAGCAGTACTTC. Translation gives CATSKTGDGGYEQYF.

J is TRBJ1-2 and V is TRBV9; D call uncertain. The CDR3 extends over 14 amino acids. CDR1 SGDLS and CDR2 YYNGEE come from the germline V gene. Trimming took off 0 bases at V and 2 bases at J, with 8 bases between the two ends. CDR3 sequence reads: CASSVDPGNYGYTF. DNA of the CDR3: TGTGCCAGCAGCGTAGATCCGGGGAACTATGGCTACACCTTC.

This clonotype turned up a few times. V is TRBV25-1 and J is TRBJ2-2; D unresolved. The CDR3 consists of 13 residues. Germline CDR1 is MGHDK and CDR2 is SYGVNS. Trimming stripped 7 bases from V and 7 bases from J, with 13 bases between. CDR3 bases: TGTGCCAGCACCACCAATTTGTACGGGGAGCTGTTTTTT. This gives the protein CASTTNLYGELFF.

This clonotype was seen repeatedly, ten times or more. V is TRBV6-5 and J is TRBJ2-2; 8 bases map to TRBD1. Germline loops: CDR1 MNHEY, CDR2 SVGAGI. V was clipped by 9 bases and J by 5 bases; unmatched bases: 17. This CDR3 comprises 17 residues. CDR3 region: CASQLTVRGLRTGELFF. The CDR3, as DNA: TGTGCCAGTCAGTTAACGGTCAGGGGGCTACGGACCGGGGAGCTGTTTTTT.

There are many counts of this clonotype. The V and J genes are TRBV27 and TRBJ2-5, with D possibly matching TRBD1 (5 bases). V lost 7 bases, J lost 3 bases, and 15 bases lay in between. This CDR3 is 14 amino acids long. Germline loops: CDR1 MNHEY, CDR2 SMNVEV (reference sequence). The CDR3: CASKGRPGKETQYF. Written as DNA, the CDR3 is TGTGCCAGCAAGGGTCGGCCAGGGAAAGAGACCCAGTACTTC.